This T cell receptor beta chain is drawn from a study of PD-L1 blockade in urothelial cancer. About the study: Reported median T cell count for blood samples was more than 110,000.

Findings of the study overall: Tumor-linked clones in blood grew more by 3 weeks in durable-benefit patients.

PCRs were each spiked with synthetic TCR analog templates. The method was immunoSEQ multiplex PCR; TCRdb's version includes in-frame clones alone and lacks a portion of them. Of fewer than 90,000 clones listed, about 91% are singletons. Turning to this clone: Its antigen is unidentified.

The sample's time point: peripheral blood 6 weeks after treatment start. Locally advanced or metastatic urothelial carcinoma was present in patients. Per germline, CDR1 SGHRS and CDR2 YFSETQ. Unmatched junction bases numbered 6, after V lost 4 bases and J lost 7 bases. The CDR3 runs to 15 residues. The source is a woman aged 80 or over with urothelial cancer. The chain employs TRBV5-1 and TRBJ2-1, with TRBD1 identical over 12 bases. Material: PBMCs, obtained around atezolizumab (anti-PD-L1) treatment. CDR3 sequence: CASSLRDRGRNEQFF. The CDR3 DNA reads TGCGCCAGCAGCCTCAGGGACAGGGGGCGAAATGAGCAGTTCTTC.